The rows below give T cell receptor beta chains drawn from one sample of a study of T cell repertoires in cytomegalovirus infection. The antigens these receptors bind are not known. TCRdb reprocessed the reads with MiXCR, giving one entry per CDR3 protein. The sample holds some 920,000 distinct CDR3 sequences, about 33% seen once. The sequencing here drew on cultured CD8+ T cells from PBMCs, taken from culture after CMV antigen stimulation. These receptors came from a human donor in good health (CMV status not recorded). Some clones in this sample may be carry-over from other donors' samples. The CDR3 runs from the conserved cysteine through the conserved F or W. Each record gives: D gene, J gene, V gene, clone size, CDR3 DNA, CDR3 protein. D genes are given only for firm matches. Some rows have no size entry. The others give once, few or many, or a class for an expanded clone.

. | TRBJ1-2 | TRBV12-5 | . | TGTGCTAGTGGTTTGGTACCGGGGCCACCGGGCTACACCTTC | CASGLVPGPPGYTF
TRBD1 | TRBJ1-1 | TRBV6-2/TRBV6-3 | . | TGTGCCAGCAGTTTGGATAGGGGGCTGTTTACTGAAGCTTTCTTT | CASSLDRGLFTEAFF
. | TRBJ1-1 | TRBV19 | . | TGTGCCAGTAGTTCCTCGAGGGGACTTATGAACACTGAAGCTTTCTTT | CASSSSRGLMNTEAFF
. | TRBJ1-2 | TRBV19 | . | TGTGCCAGTTTCGGGAAGAACTATGGCTACACCTTC | CASFGKNYGYTF
. | TRBJ2-7 | TRBV12-3/TRBV12-4 | . | TGTGCCAGCAGTTCTTGGGGGACCTTCACCTACGAGCAGTACTTC | CASSSWGTFTYEQYF
TRBD2 | TRBJ2-1 | TRBV4-2 | few | TGTGCCAGCAGCCAAGACAGCACACCGGGACTAGCGGGATTCTACAATGAGCAGTTCTTC | CASSQDSTPGLAGFYNEQFF
. | TRBJ1-5 | TRBV10-3 | many | TGTGCCATCAGACCAAATAGCAATCAGCCCCAGCATTTT | CAIRPNSNQPQHF
TRBD1 | TRBJ1-2 | TRBV27 | . | TGTGCCAGCAGTGTCGACAGGGTTGGGGGCTACACCTTC | CASSVDRVGGYTF
TRBD1 | TRBJ1-6 | TRBV27 | many | TGTGCCAGCAGTCTAAGTTTATACCGACAGGGGAGAACACCCCTCCACTTT | CASSLSLYRQGRTPLHF
. | TRBJ1-5 | TRBV6-6 | few | TGTGCCAGCAGTTACTCGAGATGGAATCAGCCCCAGCATTTT | CASSYSRWNQPQHF
TRBD1 | TRBJ2-5 | TRBV29-1 | . | TGCAGCGTTGAAGATTGGGACAGGGGGCAAGAGACCCAGTACTTC | CSVEDWDRGQETQYF
. | TRBJ2-3 | TRBV6-2/TRBV6-3 | . | TGTGCCAGCAGGCCCGGACTGTCGGTTGGCACAGATACGCAGTATTTT | CASRPGLSVGTDTQYF
TRBD1 | TRBJ1-2 | TRBV19 | . | TGTGCCAGTTTGGCAGGGGGCGCCGGCTACACCTTC | CASLAGGAGYTF
TRBD1 | TRBJ2-7 | TRBV7-9 | . | TGTGCCAGCAGCGCAGCGGACAGGGGCGACTACGAGCAGTACTTC | CASSAADRGDYEQYF
. | TRBJ1-5 | TRBV19 | . | TGTGCCAGTAGTATCGGAGGAACCAATCAGCCCCAGCATTTT | CASSIGGTNQPQHF
. | TRBJ2-5 | TRBV29-1 | . | TGCAGCGTCGAGGACAGAAAGTACCAAGAGACCCAGTACTTC | CSVEDRKYQETQYF
. | TRBJ2-1 | TRBV15 | . | TGTGCCACCAGCAGTGTAGCCGACTCCTACAATGAGCAGTTCTTC | CATSSVADSYNEQFF
TRBD1 | TRBJ1-4 | TRBV6-1 | . | TGTGCCAGCAGGACAGGGAGTGAAAAACTGTTTTTT | CASRTGSEKLFF
. | TRBJ2-2 | TRBV7-8 | few | TGTGCCAGCAGCTTAAAGGGTAGAGTCCTGAACACCGGGGAGCTGTTTTTT | CASSLKGRVLNTGELFF
. | TRBJ2-3 | TRBV14 | few | TGTGCCAGCAGCCTTTGGGGGTCTGGTACAGATACGCAGTATTTT | CASSLWGSGTDTQYF
TRBD2 | TRBJ2-1 | TRBV7-8 | many | TGTGCCAGCAGCTCCCCCGGGACTAGCGGAATAAGCTCCTACAATGAGCAGTTCTTC | CASSSPGTSGISSYNEQFF
. | TRBJ1-1 | TRBV19 | . | TGTGCCAGTAGTTTCGGCAACATGAACACTGAAGCTTTCTTT | CASSFGNMNTEAFF
. | TRBJ2-1 | TRBV7-6 | . | TGTGCCAGCGGGGGCCGTATATATAATGAGCAGTTCTTC | CASGGRIYNEQFF
. | TRBJ1-3 | TRBV10-3 | few | TGTGCCATCCCGGATGGAAACACCATATATTTT | CAIPDGNTIYF
. | TRBJ2-1 | TRBV11-2 | few | TGTGCCAGCAGCTTACAGGACAGCTTAACGAATGAGCAGTTCTTC | CASSLQDSLTNEQFF
. | TRBJ1-3 | TRBV7-6 | . | TGTGCCAGCAGCTTTGGACGCTCTGGAAACACCAGATATTTT | CASSFGRSGNTRYF
. | TRBJ2-1 | TRBV6-2/TRBV6-3 | once | TGTGCCAGCGTGCGAGCAGTCCGGAATGAGCAGTTCTTC | CASVRAVRNEQFF
. | TRBJ2-1 | TRBV7-8 | few | TGTGCCAGCAGCCGACCAGACGGGAGCTCCTACAATGAGCAGTTCTTC | CASSRPDGSSYNEQFF
. | TRBJ2-2 | TRBV7-9 | . | TGTGCCAGCAGCTCAATAGAGAACACCGGGGAGCTGTTTTTT | CASSSIENTGELFF
TRBD1 | TRBJ1-2 | TRBV10-3 | few | TGTGCCGCCTTGACAGGGGCCGCGGGCCTCTATGGCTACACCTTC | CAALTGAAGLYGYTF
TRBD1 | TRBJ1-1 | TRBV19 | few | TGTGCCAGTAGTATAGGGGCAGGGGGTGCTTTCTTT | CASSIGAGGAFF
. | TRBJ2-3 | TRBV7-9 | many | TGTGCCAGCGCCACGGATACGCAGTATTTT | CASATDTQYF
. | TRBJ2-5 | TRBV19 | . | TGTGCCAGTAGTATAGTGGGTGGTGAGACCCAGTACTTC | CASSIVGGETQYF